These 27 T cell receptor beta chains share one sample of origin, sequenced in a study of shared clonotypes between healthy human individuals. Some clones are missing from TCRdb's copy, which holds only in-frame ones; the method was immunoSEQ multiplex PCR. In the table there are around 2.1 million clones, about 93% of which are singletons. CD45RO-negative, CCR7-positively selected cells formed the naive CD8 fraction, excluding terminally differentiated effector memory CD45RA+ cells. The specimen sequenced was naive CD8+ T cells from PBMCs. The receptors were gathered from a man between 18 and 35 years old in good health. Some clones in this sample may be carry-over from other donors' samples.

The J gene is TRBJ2-2, the V gene TRBV15; D gene unclear. Trimming removed 2 bases from V and 5 bases from J, with 9 bases in between. CDR1 is LNHNV and CDR2 is YYDKDF in the germline V gene (reference sequence). The CDR3 length is 14 residues. Here the CDR3 DNA reads TGTGCCACCAGCAGAAGCCTTGAGACCGGGGAGCTGTTTTTT. Translated: CATSRSLETGELFF.

This CDR3 is CASSLYGGPGYNEQFF. The DNA for the CDR3 is TGTGCCAGCAGTTTATATGGGGGCCCGGGATACAATGAGCAGTTCTTC. The chain uses TRBV27 and TRBJ2-1, with D perhaps matching TRBD1 (6 bases). Trimming removed 1 base at V and 4 bases at J, with 14 bases between. The CDR3 is 16 amino acids. Germline loops: CDR1 MNHEY, CDR2 SMNVEV (reference sequence).

This rearrangement joins TRBV28 to TRBJ2-1; 7 bases align to TRBD1. The trim removed 3 bases at V and 8 bases at J, leaving 25 bases unmatched. The CDR3 is made up of 20 amino acids. Germline CDR1 MDHEN, CDR2 SYDVKM. Here the CDR3 reads CASSFPIIDRDRIFNHEQFF. The CDR3 DNA reads TGTGCCAGCAGTTTCCCCATAATAGACCGGGACAGAATTTTTAACCATGAGCAGTTCTTC.

V gene TRBV9 combines with J gene TRBJ1-2; 11 bases are shared with TRBD1. The CDR3 runs 19 residues. The germline gives CDR1 SGDLS, CDR2 YYNGEE. V dropped 0 bases and J dropped 4; count of bases not matched to a gene: 14. The CDR3 DNA is TGTGCCAGCAGCGTAGAGAGGGGGACAGGGGGAGTCGGAAGCTATGGCTACACCTTC. Encoded protein: CASSVERGTGGVGSYGYTF.

This chain joins TRBV11-2 and TRBJ1-1; 10 bases map to TRBD1. Germline V gives CDR1 SGHAT, CDR2 FQNNGV. This CDR3 contains 14 residues. Trimming took 6 bases from V and 5 from J; bases not matched to a gene: 6. The CDR3 DNA reads as TGTGCCAGCAGGGGGACAGGGGTGGTTACTGAAGCTTTCTTT. Translated: CASRGTGVVTEAFF.

The rearrangement links TRBV5-1 to TRBJ1-3, with D possibly TRBD1 on 6 matching bases. V was shortened by 1 base and J by 4 bases, with 21 bases between the two germline ends. Germline CDR1 reads SGHRS; CDR2 reads YFSETQ. The CDR3 covers 18 residues. The CDR3 DNA is TGCGCCAGCAGCTTGTTTTACCGGGACGGGACACCGGGAAACACCATATATTTT. Encoded protein: CASSLFYRDGTPGNTIYF.

The rearrangement links TRBV7-9 to TRBJ2-5; 9 bases fit TRBD1. CDR1 is SEHNR, CDR2 FQNEAQ, per germline (reference sequence). J lost 1 base, V lost 5 bases, and 5 bases had no gene match. This CDR3 is 15 amino acids long. CDR3 protein: CASSPKTGGQETQYF. DNA of the CDR3: TGTGCCAGCAGCCCGAAGACAGGGGGCCAAGAGACCCAGTACTTC.

This chain uses TRBV28 with TRBJ1-2, with D perhaps matching TRBD1 (6 bases). CDR1 and CDR2 from the germline V gene are MDHEN and SYDVKM. This CDR3 has 14 amino acids. The CDR3 reads CASIARDTYYGYTF. CDR3 in DNA: TGTGCTTCTATCGCCCGGGACACTTACTATGGCTACACCTTC.

This clone appeared a few times. The rearrangement uses TRBV25-1 and TRBJ1-1; TRBD1 matches at 11 bases. The CDR3 totals 14 residues. The V segment lost 6 bases and the J segment 3 bases; nucleotides outside the gene matches: 3. Germline V gene lookup returns CDR1 MGHDK and CDR2 SYGVNS. The CDR3 coding sequence is TGTGCCAGCAGATGGACAGGGGGCCACACTGAAGCTTTCTTT. It encodes CASRWTGGHTEAFF.

As for this clone: Other DNA sequences in this specimen translate into the identical CDR3. The chain links TRBV27 to TRBJ2-7; D remains ambiguous. This CDR3 spans 15 amino acids. Per the germline V gene, CDR1 is MNHEY and CDR2 is SMNVEV (reference sequence). V was trimmed by 0 bases and J by 1 base, leaving 10 bases between them. The CDR3 is CASSLSGFGSYEQYF. In DNA, the CDR3 is TGTGCCAGCAGTTTATCTGGATTCGGGTCCTACGAGCAGTACTTC.

The CDR3 sequence is CASSFQREINEQFF. Here the CDR3 DNA reads TGTGCCAGCAGTTTTCAGCGGGAGATCAATGAGCAGTTCTTC. The V call is TRBV28, the J call TRBJ2-1; 8 bases map to TRBD2. V trimming: 3 bases; J trimming: 6 bases; junction bases outside the gene matches: 4. This CDR3 is built from 14 residues. Germline CDR1 is MDHEN and CDR2 is SYDVKM.

The chain has TRBV29-1 and TRBJ2-1, with 7 bases that match TRBD1. The V and J ends lost 0 bases and 3 bases, in that order; junction bases with no gene match: 8. This CDR3 is 16 amino acids long. The germline V gene has CDR1 SQVTM and CDR2 ANQGSEA. CDR3 DNA sequence: TGCAGCGTTGAAGATCTCAGGGGGATTAACTACAATGAGCAGTTCTTC. Amino acid sequence: CSVEDLRGINYNEQFF.

The sample holds one count of this clone. The V gene is TRBV28, the J gene TRBJ1-2; 8 bases align to TRBD1. Germline-derived CDR1 and CDR2 are MDHEN and SYDVKM. Unmatched junction bases numbered 18, after V lost 8 bases and J lost 4 bases. This CDR3 is 17 amino acids long. The CDR3 here is CASGTGTGPFLGYGYTF. The CDR3 DNA reads as TGTGCCAGCGGTACCGGGACAGGCCCTTTCTTGGGCTATGGCTACACCTTC.

This chain joins TRBV18 and TRBJ2-7, with 7 bases identical to TRBD1. Trimming removed 1 base from V and 5 bases from J; junction bases left unmatched: 8. Germline CDR1 and CDR2: KGHSH and LQKENI. The CDR3 extends over 15 amino acids. CDR3 nucleotides: TGTGCCAGCTCACCACAGGGGGCTTCAATTGACGAGCAGTACTTC. It translates to CASSPQGASIDEQYF. The entire variable domain, with the rest obtained from reference TRBV18 and TRBJ2-7, is as follows: NAGVMQNPRHLVRRRGQEARLRCSPMKGHSHVYWYRQLPEEGLKFMVYLQKENIIDESGMPKERFSAEFPKEGPSILRIQQVVRGDSAAYFCASSPQGASIDEQYFGPGTRLTVT.

This chain joins TRBV5-1 and TRBJ1-1; perhaps TRBD1 as D (5 bases). Germline CDR1 SGHRS, CDR2 YFSETQ. This CDR3 contains 17 residues. The V end was cut by 2 bases, the J end by 0 bases, with 17 bases between. CDR3 DNA sequence: TGCGCCAGCAGCTTCAGCCCCCGAGGGACTATGAACACTGAAGCTTTCTTT. As protein: CASSFSPRGTMNTEAFF. Full variable domain (missing parts from reference TRBV5-1 and TRBJ1-1): KAGVTQTPRYLIKTRGQQVTLSCSPISGHRSVSWYQQTPGQGLQFLFEYFSETQRNKGNFPGRFSGRQFSNSRSEMNVSTLELGDSALYLCASSFSPRGTMNTEAFFGQGTRLTVV.

This chain uses TRBV29-1 with TRBJ2-1; 8 nucleotides agree with TRBD1. The CDR3 runs to 14 residues. V dropped 7 bases and J dropped 4; count of bases not matched to a gene: 9. Germline loops: CDR1 SQVTM, CDR2 ANQGSEA. The CDR3: CSALPGQAYNEQFF. For the CDR3, the DNA is TGCAGCGCTCTGCCGGGACAGGCTTACAATGAGCAGTTCTTC.

This clone appeared a single time. The chain carries TRBV9 and TRBJ2-3, with 12 bases aligning to TRBD2. Germline V gene data show CDR1 as SGDLS and CDR2 as YYNGEE. This CDR3 has 16 residues. The V gene end was trimmed by 3 bases and the J gene end by 4 bases; junction bases not matched to a gene: 6. CDR3 loop: CASSESTSGSADTQYF. The CDR3 DNA follows: TGTGCCAGCAGCGAGTCGACTAGCGGGAGTGCAGATACGCAGTATTTT.

V usage is TRBV5-1 and J usage is TRBJ2-7, with D perhaps matching TRBD1 or TRBD2 (5 bases each). The CDR3 sequence is 15 residues long. Per germline, CDR1 SGHRS and CDR2 YFSETQ. V was shortened by 5 bases and J by 6 bases, with 21 bases between the two germline ends. Here the CDR3 DNA reads TGCGCCAGCAGGCCCCAGGGACCGATACTATCCGAGCAGTACTTC. Translating it yields CASRPQGPILSEQYF. Drawing the rest from reference TRBV5-1 and TRBJ2-7, the complete variable domain is KAGVTQTPRYLIKTRGQQVTLSCSPISGHRSVSWYQQTPGQGLQFLFEYFSETQRNKGNFPGRFSGRQFSNSRSEMNVSTLELGDSALYLCASRPQGPILSEQYFGPGTRLTVT.

The chain links TRBV13 to TRBJ2-7, with D perhaps matching TRBD1 (5 bases). CDR3 length: 13 amino acids. Germline CDR1 reads PRHDT; CDR2 reads FYEKMQ (reference sequence). V gave up 1 base and J gave up 3 bases, with 7 bases separating them. CDR3 DNA: TGTGCCAGCAGCTTAGACAGGCGCTACGAGCAGTACTTC. It translates to CASSLDRRYEQYF.

The chain couples TRBV7-9 to TRBJ2-3; TRBD1 agrees at 8 bases. J lost 0 bases, V lost 4 bases, and 6 bases had no gene match. CDR3 length equals 16 residues. CDR1 is SEHNR, CDR2 FQNEAQ, per germline (reference sequence). CDR3 coding DNA: TGTGCCAGCAGCTCAGCCAGGGGGCCAAGCACAGATACGCAGTATTTT. It encodes CASSSARGPSTDTQYF.

This clone showed up just a few times. Different DNA sequences within this sample yield the same CDR3. V is TRBV2 and J is TRBJ2-7; D gene unclear. CDR1 is SNHLY and CDR2 is FYNNEI in the germline V gene. There are 10 residues in the CDR3. Trimming took off 4 bases at V and 3 bases at J, with 1 base between the two ends. In DNA form, the CDR3 reads TGTGCCAGCAGTGGCTACGAGCAGTACTTC. This sequence encodes CASSGYEQYF. Complete variable domain (other parts from reference TRBV2 and TRBJ2-7): EPEVTQTPSHQVTQMGQEVILRCVPISNHLYFYWYRQILGQKVEFLVSFYNNEISEKSEIFDDQFSVERPDGSNFTLKIRSTKLEDSAMYFCASSGYEQYFGPGTRLTVT.

On this clone itself: This sample also contains other DNA sequences that code for the same CDR3. The chain has TRBV9 and TRBJ2-1; D unclear. Trimming shortened V by 3 bases and J by 8 bases, and 9 bases separated the two germline ends. The CDR3 loop spans 12 amino acids. The germline V gene has CDR1 SGDLS and CDR2 YYNGEE. CDR3 DNA: TGTGCCAGCAGCGCCCCTGGCTATGAGCAGTTCTTC. This sequence encodes CASSAPGYEQFF.

V gene TRBV18 combines with J gene TRBJ2-3; the D gene is possibly TRBD1 (5 bases). The CDR3 contains 16 residues. CDR1 KGHSH and CDR2 LQKENI come from the germline V gene. V was clipped by 5 bases and J by 0 bases, with 15 bases between them. CDR3 DNA sequence: TGTGCCAGCTCAACGATCAGGGTAACTAGCACAGATACGCAGTATTTT. Protein sequence: CASSTIRVTSTDTQYF.

The chain recombines TRBV5-4 with TRBJ2-3; D may be TRBD2 (6 bases). The CDR3 totals 14 residues. The germline CDR1 and CDR2 sequences are SGHNT and YYREEE (reference sequence). V was pared by 0 bases and J by 4 bases, with 9 bases between. The DNA of the CDR3 is TGTGCCAGCAGCTTGGGGAGGGCCCCAGATACGCAGTATTTT. It encodes CASSLGRAPDTQYF.

V and J are TRBV2 and TRBJ2-7; TRBD2 matches 14 bases. Looked up from germline, CDR1 is SNHLY and CDR2 is FYNNEI. CDR3 length: 18 residues. V dropped 1 base and J dropped 6; count of bases not matched to a gene: 11. CDR3 nucleotide sequence: TGTGCCAGCAGTGAAGGACTAGCGGGAGGGCCTAGGAGCCGCGAGCAGTACTTC. It translates to CASSEGLAGGPRSREQYF.

The chain joins TRBV18 to TRBJ2-7; D is uncertain. V lost 2 bases to trimming and J lost 3 bases, with 17 bases between them. The CDR3 sequence is 16 residues long. Germline V lookup: CDR1 KGHSH, CDR2 LQKENI. CDR3 sequence: CASSPTFSGPDYEQYF. The CDR3 nucleotides are TGTGCCAGCTCACCAACGTTCTCGGGCCCAGACTACGAGCAGTACTTC.

The J gene is TRBJ1-2, the V gene TRBV11-2; D is possibly TRBD1 (5 bases). The V end was cut by 2 bases, the J end by 4 bases, with 26 bases between. CDR3 length: 19 amino acids. Germline V gives CDR1 SGHAT, CDR2 FQNNGV. The CDR3 spells CASSLTRLIREPLGYGYTF. The CDR3 DNA follows: TGTGCCAGCAGCTTAACGCGTCTTATCAGGGAGCCTTTAGGCTATGGCTACACCTTC.